The clone carrying this T cell receptor beta chain was counted a single time. Its cognate antigen is unknown. This entry belongs to a study of shared clonotypes between healthy human individuals. Findings of the study overall: Naive subsets, compared against memory subsets, generally had larger estimated richness values.

Sequencing used immunoSEQ multiplex PCR; TCRdb keeps in-frame clones, though not all of them. The sample holds approximately 1.4 million clones, under 99% seen once. There are 15 residues in the CDR3. Germline V gene data show CDR1 as SGHTA and CDR2 as FQGNSA. The V segment lost 3 bases and the J segment 3 bases; nucleotides outside the gene matches: 4. The sample comprised naive CD4+ T cells sorted from blood. Subset noted: CD45RA+ positively selected. This TCR came from a man younger than 45 in good health. This rearrangement joins TRBV7-2 to TRBJ1-3; TRBD1 matches at 8 bases. The DNA for the CDR3 is TGTGCCAGCAGCTTCCAGGGGGCTGTTGGAAACACCATATATTTT. This sequence encodes CASSFQGAVGNTIYF.